These 4 T cell receptor beta chains came from one sample sequenced in a study of blood T cell repertoires in COVID-19. Libraries were prepared by immunoSEQ multiplex PCR; TCRdb keeps only in-frame clonotypes and omits some of them. The sample shows about 190,000 clones, about 83% of them seen only once. What was sequenced was PBMCs or T cells enriched from blood (not recorded which). The receptors stem from a man aged 35 to 55 with acute COVID-19.

This clone was seen once. This rearrangement joins TRBV12-3 or TRBV12-4 to TRBJ2-7, with 8 bases identical to TRBD2. This CDR3 has 12 amino acids. V was clipped by 6 bases and J by 6 bases; unmatched bases: 4. CDR3 coding DNA: TGTGCCAGCAGCCGAGCGGGAGTCGAGCAGTACTTC. Amino acids: CASSRAGVEQYF.

The rearrangement joins TRBV10-3 to TRBJ2-1; D not certain. The CDR3 totals 13 residues. The germline gives CDR1 ENHRY, CDR2 SYGVKD. V shed 1 base and J shed 9 bases, with 10 bases lying between them. CDR3: CAISELTPGEQFF. CDR3 DNA: TGTGCCATCAGTGAGTTAACCCCAGGTGAGCAGTTCTTC.

The rearrangement uses TRBV15 and TRBJ2-5; perhaps TRBD1 as D (5 bases). Germline V lookup: CDR1 LNHNV, CDR2 YYDKDF (reference sequence). Trimming took off 1 base at V and 2 bases at J, with 11 bases between the two ends. The CDR3 extends over 15 amino acids. In nucleotides, the CDR3 is TGTGCCACCAGCAGAGGGGGCAGAATTCAAGAGACCCAGTACTTC. This translates into CATSRGGRIQETQYF. The full variable domain, completed using reference TRBV15 and TRBJ2-5, is DAMVIQNPRYQVTQFGKPVTLSCSQTLNHNVMYWYQQKSSQAPKLLFHYYDKDFNNEADTPDNFQSRRPNTSFCFLDIRSPGLGDTAMYLCATSRGGRIQETQYFGPGTRLLVL.

This clone came up a few times. This rearrangement joins TRBV2 to TRBJ2-7; a weak D match, TRBD1 (7 bases). The germline V gene encodes CDR1 SNHLY and CDR2 FYNNEI. V was clipped by 1 base and J by 0 bases, with 19 bases between them. The CDR3 is 18 amino acids. The CDR3 nucleotides read TGTGCCAGCAGTGAAGGGGATTGGGCGGGACAGAGCTCCTACGAGCAGTACTTC. Translating gives CASSEGDWAGQSSYEQYF.